The T cell receptor beta chain under discussion was sequenced for a study of T-cell memory formation after mild COVID-19. General study results and limits: Mainly in CM and EM were contracting CD4+ clones; CD8+ were in EMRA.

This clonotype was observed a few times. What it binds is not known. Germline CDR1 is MNHEY and CDR2 is SMNVEV (reference sequence). V dropped 2 bases and J dropped 7; count of bases not matched to a gene: 6. The CDR3 length is 14 residues. From the 5' RACE reads, TCRdb called clonotypes with MiXCR, one entry per CDR3 protein. This table holds over 150,000 distinct CDR3 sequences, about a fifth found once. The clonotype originates from an adult woman who had mild COVID-19 (a few samples of this study predate the infection). Cell type and time point are not known. V is TRBV27 and J is TRBJ1-2; 8 positions agree with TRBD1. Sequenced input: PBMCs or a T cell subset sorted from them (not recorded which). The CDR3 DNA reads TGTGCCAGCAGTTTACAGGGGGCGCTTCCTGGCTACACCTTC. Amino acids: CASSLQGALPGYTF.